Below, 24 T cell receptor beta chains from the same sample are listed, as sequenced in a study of shared clonotypes between healthy human individuals (dated by TCRdb to between 2020 and 2021). Libraries came from the immunoSEQ multiplex PCR assay. In TCRdb, the immuneACCESS table is reduced to in-frame sequences with V and J assigned. These tables do not hold every clone; where another copy was compared, an unresolved V gene accounts for under half, and the others remain unexplained. The sample table shows about 2.4 million clones, and more than 80% are seen once. More than 0.12% of the sample belongs to the ten largest clones. The source material was naive CD4+ T cells sorted from blood. Per the publication, the cell subset or site label means: CD45RA+ positively selected. All receptors derive from a man between 18 and 35 years old in good health.

This chain uses TRBV11-2 with TRBJ2-5; D perhaps matches TRBD1 (5 bases). This CDR3 spans 15 amino acids. The germline V and J ends were trimmed by 5 bases and 0 bases, with 13 bases remaining between them. Germline V gene data show CDR1 as SGHAT and CDR2 as FQNNGV. The CDR3 loop is CASSLLTAYQETQYF. In DNA form, the CDR3 reads TGTGCCAGCAGCCTCCTGACAGCGTACCAAGAGACCCAGTACTTC. The full variable domain, completed using reference TRBV11-2 and TRBJ2-5, is EAGVAQSPRYKIIEKRQSVAFWCNPISGHATLYWYQQILGQGPKLLIQFQNNGVVDDSQLPKDRFSAERLKGVDSTLKIQPAKLEDSAVYLCASSLLTAYQETQYFGPGTRLLVL.

A single count supports this clone. V gene TRBV4-3 combines with J gene TRBJ2-7; D might be TRBD1 (5 bases). The CDR3 is 13 residues long. Germline V CDR1 and CDR2: LGHNA, YSLEER. Trimming removed 1 base at V and 3 bases at J, with 7 bases between. CDR3 protein: CASSQGTYYEQYF. In DNA form, the CDR3 reads TGCGCCAGCAGCCAAGGGACATACTACGAGCAGTACTTC.

This clone appeared a single time. The CDR3 sequence is CASRPGTGGSPLHF. As DNA, the CDR3 is TGTGCCAGCAGGCCCGGGACAGGGGGTTCACCCCTCCACTTT. The chain links TRBV2 to TRBJ1-6; 11 positions agree with TRBD1. The V gene end was trimmed by 6 bases and the J gene end by 9 bases; junction bases not matched to a gene: 4. CDR3 length: 14 residues. The germline CDR1 and CDR2 sequences are SNHLY and FYNNEI.

The chain employs TRBV7-6 and TRBJ2-5; 8 nucleotides align to TRBD2. This CDR3 region has 15 residues. The J segment lost 2 bases and the V segment lost 2 bases, leaving 4 bases of the junction unmatched. Germline CDR1 is SGHVS and CDR2 is FNYEAQ. The chain's CDR3 is CASSLSGLGQETQYF. In DNA form, the CDR3 reads TGTGCCAGCAGCTTATCGGGACTAGGGCAAGAGACCCAGTACTTC.

The gene calls are TRBV2 and TRBJ2-7; the D gene could be TRBD1 or TRBD2 (6 bases each). Germline V gene data show CDR1 as SNHLY and CDR2 as FYNNEI. The CDR3 is made up of 15 amino acids. Trimming removed 1 base from V and 1 base from J, with 11 bases in between. The CDR3 sequence: CASSEGGGGSYEQYF. The CDR3 DNA is TGTGCCAGCAGTGAAGGTGGAGGGGGGTCCTACGAGCAGTACTTC.

A few counts support this clone. The genes are TRBV16 and TRBJ1-6, with D hard to call. V was shortened by 5 bases and J by 9 bases, with 17 bases between the two germline ends. CDR1 KGHSY and CDR2 FQNENV come from the germline V gene. The CDR3 has 15 residues. The CDR3 protein is CASSSANTKSSPLHF. CDR3 DNA: TGTGCCAGCAGCTCGGCCAATACAAAGAGTTCACCCCTCCACTTT.

The J gene is TRBJ2-3, the V gene TRBV2; TRBD2 matches 7 bases. The V and J ends lost 11 bases and 3 bases, in that order; junction bases with no gene match: 2. The CDR3 spans 11 residues. Per the germline V gene, CDR1 is SNHLY and CDR2 is FYNNEI. CDR3 protein: CAGSGTDTQYF. The DNA of the CDR3 is TGTGCCGGTAGCGGGACAGATACGCAGTATTTT.

The rearrangement joins TRBV7-8 to TRBJ2-3; 8 bases match TRBD2. The germline CDR1 and CDR2 sequences are SGHVS and FQNEAQ. This CDR3 region has 16 residues. J was trimmed by 1 base and V by 3 bases; bases with no gene match: 6. CDR3 coding DNA: TGTGCCAGCAGCTTCCGACTAGCGAAGGGCACAGATACGCAGTATTTT. Encoded protein: CASSFRLAKGTDTQYF.

As concerns this clone: This sample includes further DNA sequences coding for the same CDR3. The CDR3 sequence is CASSVLAGFTDTQYF. The CDR3 DNA reads TGTGCCAGCAGCGTTTTAGCGGGATTCACAGATACGCAGTATTTT. This chain uses TRBV9 with TRBJ2-3; 8 positions agree with TRBD2. The CDR3 has 15 residues. Germline values: CDR1 SGDLS, CDR2 YYNGEE. The trim removed 2 bases at V and 2 bases at J, leaving 4 bases unmatched.

V gene TRBV28 combines with J gene TRBJ2-2; D is perhaps TRBD2 (6 bases). The V end lost 7 bases, the J end lost 4 bases, and 16 bases lay between the germline ends. The CDR3 runs to 15 residues. Germline values: CDR1 MDHEN, CDR2 SYDVKM. The CDR3 DNA is TGTGCCAGCACCGGGGGTTACAGGACCACCGGGGAGCTGTTTTTT. Translated, it gives CASTGGYRTTGELFF.

The V call is TRBV9, the J call TRBJ2-3, with D uncertain. With 3 bases removed from V and 8 bases from J, the gap between germline ends came to 13 bases. Germline CDR1 reads SGDLS; CDR2 reads YYNGEE. The CDR3 is made up of 13 amino acids. This chain's CDR3 is CASSAQPTGTQYF. CDR3 DNA: TGTGCCAGCAGCGCGCAACCCACGGGTACGCAGTATTTT.

In the case of this clone: The same CDR3 arises from other DNA sequences in this sample as well. The chain links TRBV18 to TRBJ2-3; D not certain. V was clipped by 1 base and J by 4 bases, with 3 bases between them. Germline V CDR1 and CDR2: KGHSH, LQKENI. This CDR3 comprises 12 residues. CDR3 protein: CASSPLSDTQYF. In DNA form, the CDR3 reads TGTGCCAGCTCACCACTCTCAGATACGCAGTATTTT.

The genes are TRBV7-6 and TRBJ2-5, with D hard to call. Looked up from germline, CDR1 is SGHVS and CDR2 is FNYEAQ. The CDR3 is made up of 17 amino acids. Trimming shortened V by 0 bases and J by 5 bases, and 19 bases separated the two germline ends. The CDR3 DNA follows: TGTGCCAGCAGCTTAGCGCTAATAGGGCCCTCGCAGGAGACCCAGTACTTC. Protein: CASSLALIGPSQETQYF.

This clone has a single count. The rearrangement joins TRBV10-3 to TRBJ1-6; a weak D match, TRBD1 (6 bases). The CDR3 consists of 14 residues. Germline-derived CDR1 and CDR2 are ENHRY and SYGVKD. Trimming stripped 2 bases from V and 15 bases from J, with 17 bases between. CDR3 region: CAISEPERGGLLHF. Written as DNA, the CDR3 is TGTGCCATCAGTGAGCCGGAGAGGGGGGGTCTCCTCCACTTT.

The gene calls are TRBV11-2 and TRBJ2-3; 8 bases are shared with TRBD2. Germline V gives CDR1 SGHAT, CDR2 FQNNGV. This CDR3 region has 14 residues. The junction had 2 bases not matched to a gene; V was cut back by 3 bases and J by 3 bases. CDR3 residues: CASSFSGATDTQYF. CDR3 bases: TGTGCCAGCAGCTTTAGCGGGGCGACAGATACGCAGTATTTT.

The chain has TRBV7-9 and TRBJ2-1; tentative D call: TRBD1 (5 bases). From germline, CDR1 is SEHNR and CDR2 FQNEAQ (reference sequence). V lost 1 base and J lost 3, with 10 bases in between. The CDR3 has 15 residues. This CDR3 is CASSLGTGRYNEQFF. The CDR3 coding sequence is TGTGCCAGCAGCTTAGGCACAGGTCGCTACAATGAGCAGTTCTTC.

V usage is TRBV11-2 and J usage is TRBJ1-3; no clear D gene. V was shortened by 3 bases and J by 0 bases, with 15 bases between the two germline ends. Germline V gene sequence: CDR1 SGHAT, CDR2 FQNNGV. The CDR3 spans 17 residues. The CDR3 DNA follows: TGTGCCAGCAGCTTTCTCGGCAGGACCATCTCTGGAAACACCATATATTTT. Residues: CASSFLGRTISGNTIYF.

The V call is TRBV5-4, the J call TRBJ2-2; 7 bases are shared with TRBD1. J was trimmed by 8 bases and V by 4 bases; bases with no gene match: 2. Germline V gene lookup returns CDR1 SGHNT and CDR2 YYREEE (reference sequence). The CDR3 covers 12 residues. DNA of the CDR3: TGTGCCAGCAGCCAGGACAGGGGGGAGCTGTTTTTT. Translating it yields CASSQDRGELFF.

Concerning this clone itself: The sample contains more than one DNA sequence encoding this CDR3. V and J are TRBV10-3 and TRBJ2-2; D remains ambiguous. The CDR3 has 11 amino acids. CDR1 ENHRY and CDR2 SYGVKD come from the germline V gene. V dropped 4 bases and J dropped 7 bases, with 4 bases sitting between them. The CDR3: CAISGGGELFF. DNA of the CDR3: TGTGCCATCAGTGGGGGCGGGGAGCTGTTTTTT.

This rearrangement joins TRBV7-3 to TRBJ2-2, with 7 bases identical to TRBD1. The CDR3 consists of 16 residues. The germline V gene has CDR1 SGHTA and CDR2 FQGTGA. V lost 5 bases to trimming and J lost 1 base; unmatched junction nucleotides: 7. CDR3 amino acids: CASSARQGMNTGELFF. The CDR3 DNA reads as TGTGCCAGCAGCGCCAGACAGGGAATGAACACCGGGGAGCTGTTTTTT.

The J gene is TRBJ2-3, the V gene TRBV7-2, with D tentatively TRBD2 (6 bases). The CDR3 contains 15 residues. The V and J ends lost 5 bases and 2 bases respectively, with 14 bases between them. The germline V gene encodes CDR1 SGHTA and CDR2 FQGNSA. In nucleotides, the CDR3 is TGTGCCAGCAGCGTTAGCGGAGTTGACACAGATACGCAGTATTTT. It yields the protein CASSVSGVDTDTQYF.

For the CDR3, the DNA is TGTGCCAGTAGTATTAGGGGAGTGAACACTGAAGCTTTCTTT. Protein sequence: CASSIRGVNTEAFF. The chain has TRBV19 and TRBJ1-1; TRBD1 might be the D (5 bases). The germline CDR1 and CDR2 sequences are LNHDA and SQIVND (reference sequence). This CDR3 is built from 14 residues. Trimming cost V 3 bases and J 0 bases, with 8 bases left between them.

Points on this clone: Other DNA sequences from this sample encode an identical CDR3 as well. This chain connects TRBV29-1 to TRBJ2-7; TRBD1 aligns across 8 bases. The CDR3 runs 12 residues. V lost 6 bases to trimming and J lost 3 bases; unmatched junction nucleotides: 4. Germline CDR1 and CDR2: SQVTM and ANQGSEA. The CDR3 DNA reads as TGCAGCGTCCTCGGACAGGGCTACGAGCAGTACTTC. Its translation: CSVLGQGYEQYF.

The chain has TRBV5-1 and TRBJ1-1; D is unclear. The CDR3 has 13 residues. V was pared by 7 bases and J by 2 bases, with 12 bases between. From germline, CDR1 is SGHRS and CDR2 YFSETQ. In DNA, the CDR3 is TGCGCCAGCGTCTCAGGATCTAACACTGAAGCTTTCTTT. This encodes CASVSGSNTEAFF.